Reported below is one TCR beta chain. Original methodology: Amplification of reference gene primers provided the estimated nucleated cell counts. TCRdb's copy holds only in-frame clones and misses some; the assay was immunoSEQ multiplex PCR. D and trimming come from the DNA, and the V and J calls and clone size come from that table. The data contain roughly 200,000 clones, less than 85% of them seen just once; the ten biggest clones take up around a sixth. This sample is part of a study of blood T cell repertoires in COVID-19. Study information: T cells, B-cell-depleted T cells, or PBMCs provided the cDNA or gDNA that served as material.

Participants' reported clinical history set cohort assignment. Looked up from germline, CDR1 is LGHDT and CDR2 is YNNKEL (reference sequence). The CDR3 is 17 amino acids. Germline trimming cut 6 bases from V and 5 bases from J; bases unmatched to any gene: 18. This clonotype was obtained from a man aged 40-49 years who had recovered from COVID-19. The sample was PBMCs or T cells enriched from blood (not recorded which). The chain is built from TRBV3-1 (or the pseudogene TRBV3-2) and TRBJ2-7, with 8 bases lining up with TRBD1. Here the CDR3 DNA reads TGTGCCAGCAGATCCACCTCCGCCGGCAGGGGGCGAAACGAGCAGTACTTC. Translation: CASRSTSAGRGRNEQYF.